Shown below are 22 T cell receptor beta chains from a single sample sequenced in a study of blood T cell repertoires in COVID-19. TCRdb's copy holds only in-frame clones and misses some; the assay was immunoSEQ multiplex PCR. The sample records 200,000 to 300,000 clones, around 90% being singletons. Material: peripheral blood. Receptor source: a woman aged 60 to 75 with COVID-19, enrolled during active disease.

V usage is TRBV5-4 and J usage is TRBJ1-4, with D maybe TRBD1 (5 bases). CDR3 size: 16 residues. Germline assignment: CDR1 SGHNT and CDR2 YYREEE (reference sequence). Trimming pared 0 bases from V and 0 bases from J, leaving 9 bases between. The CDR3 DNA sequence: TGTGCCAGCAGCTTGGGGACACGCACAACTAATGAAAAACTGTTTTTT. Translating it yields CASSLGTRTTNEKLFF.

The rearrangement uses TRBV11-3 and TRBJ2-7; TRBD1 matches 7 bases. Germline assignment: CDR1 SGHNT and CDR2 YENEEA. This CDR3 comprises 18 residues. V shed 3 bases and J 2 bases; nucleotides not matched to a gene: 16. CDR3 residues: CASSLGWILGQSAYEQYF. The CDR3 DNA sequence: TGTGCCAGCAGCTTGGGTTGGATCTTGGGACAGTCCGCCTACGAGCAGTACTTC. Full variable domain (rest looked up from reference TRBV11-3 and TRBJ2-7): EAGVVQSPRYKIIEKKQPVAFWCNPISGHNTLYWYLQNLGQGPELLIRYENEEAVDDSQLPKDRFSAERLKGVDSTLKIQPAELGDSAVYLCASSLGWILGQSAYEQYFGPGTRLTVT.

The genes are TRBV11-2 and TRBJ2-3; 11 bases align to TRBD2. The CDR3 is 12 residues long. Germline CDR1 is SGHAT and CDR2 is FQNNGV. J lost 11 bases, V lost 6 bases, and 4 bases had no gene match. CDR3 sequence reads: CASRWTSGLQYF. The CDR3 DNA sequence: TGTGCCAGCAGGTGGACTAGCGGGTTGCAGTATTTT.

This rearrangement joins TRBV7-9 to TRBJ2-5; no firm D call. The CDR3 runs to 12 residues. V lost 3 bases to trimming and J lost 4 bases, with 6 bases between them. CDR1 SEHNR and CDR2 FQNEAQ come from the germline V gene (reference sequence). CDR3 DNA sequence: TGTGCCAGCAGCTTCGTCCTAGAGACCCAGTACTTC. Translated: CASSFVLETQYF.

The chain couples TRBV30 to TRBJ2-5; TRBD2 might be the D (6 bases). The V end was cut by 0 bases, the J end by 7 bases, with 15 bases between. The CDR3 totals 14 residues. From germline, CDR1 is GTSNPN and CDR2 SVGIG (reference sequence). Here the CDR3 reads CAWSVRGAEGTQYF. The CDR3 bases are TGTGCCTGGAGTGTACGTGGAGCGGAGGGGACCCAGTACTTC.

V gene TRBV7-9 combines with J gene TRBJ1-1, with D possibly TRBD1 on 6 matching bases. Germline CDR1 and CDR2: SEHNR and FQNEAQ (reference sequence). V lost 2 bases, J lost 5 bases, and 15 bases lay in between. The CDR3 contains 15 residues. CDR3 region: CASSLTTGWSTEAFF. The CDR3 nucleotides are TGTGCCAGCAGCTTAACCACAGGGTGGAGTACTGAAGCTTTCTTT.

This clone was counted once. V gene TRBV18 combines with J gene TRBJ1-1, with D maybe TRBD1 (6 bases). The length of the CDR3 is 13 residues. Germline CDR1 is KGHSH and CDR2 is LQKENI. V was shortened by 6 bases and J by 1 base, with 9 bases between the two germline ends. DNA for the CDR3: TGTGCCAGCTCCATGGACAGGAACACTGAAGCTTTCTTT. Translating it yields CASSMDRNTEAFF.

The CDR3 DNA follows: TGCGCCAGCAGCCCTCAGGGGGCCGGAGAGACCCAGTACTTC. This translates into CASSPQGAGETQYF. The chain is built from TRBV5-1 and TRBJ2-5, with 8 positions matching TRBD1. The CDR3 runs to 14 residues. V was clipped by 4 bases and J by 4 bases; unmatched bases: 6. Germline assignment: CDR1 SGHRS and CDR2 YFSETQ.

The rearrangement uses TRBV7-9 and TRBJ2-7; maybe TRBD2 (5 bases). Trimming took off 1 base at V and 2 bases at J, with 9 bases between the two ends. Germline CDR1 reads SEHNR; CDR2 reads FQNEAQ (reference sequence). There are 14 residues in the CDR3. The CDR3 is CASSLGGRPYEQYF. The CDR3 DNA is TGTGCCAGCAGCTTAGGCGGGCGGCCCTACGAGCAGTACTTC.

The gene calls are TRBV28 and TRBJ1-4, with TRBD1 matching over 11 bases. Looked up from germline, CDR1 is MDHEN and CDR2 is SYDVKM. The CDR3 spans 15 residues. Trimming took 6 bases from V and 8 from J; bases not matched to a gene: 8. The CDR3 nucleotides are TGTGCCAGCAGCAACAGGGGGACAGGGGGAGAAAAACTGTTTTTT. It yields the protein CASSNRGTGGEKLFF.

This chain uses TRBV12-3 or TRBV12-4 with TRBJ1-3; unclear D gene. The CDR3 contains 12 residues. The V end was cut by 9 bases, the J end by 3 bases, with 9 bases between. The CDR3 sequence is CASSGYGNTIYF. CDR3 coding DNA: TGTGCCAGTTCCGGTTATGGAAACACCATATATTTT.

CDR3 region: CASSRGQGEQYF. In nucleotides, the CDR3 is TGCGCCAGCAGCCGAGGACAGGGAGAGCAGTACTTC. The V call is TRBV4-1, the J call TRBJ2-7, with 8 nucleotides matching TRBD1. Trimming at V came to 4 bases and at J to 7 bases, leaving 3 bases not matched to a gene. Germline CDR1 and CDR2: MGHRA and YSYEKL. This CDR3 has 12 residues.

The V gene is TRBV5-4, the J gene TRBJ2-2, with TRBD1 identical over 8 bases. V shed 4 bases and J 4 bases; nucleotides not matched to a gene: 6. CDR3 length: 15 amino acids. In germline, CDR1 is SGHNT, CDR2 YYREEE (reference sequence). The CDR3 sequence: CASSPGTGVTGELFF. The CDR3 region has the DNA TGTGCCAGCAGCCCCGGGACAGGAGTCACCGGGGAGCTGTTTTTT.

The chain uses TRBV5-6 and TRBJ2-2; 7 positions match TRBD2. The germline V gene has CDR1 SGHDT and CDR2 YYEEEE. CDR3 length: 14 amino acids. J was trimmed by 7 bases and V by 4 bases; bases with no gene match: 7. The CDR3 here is CASSQGLFFGELFF. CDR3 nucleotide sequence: TGTGCCAGCAGCCAGGGACTATTCTTCGGGGAGCTGTTTTTT.

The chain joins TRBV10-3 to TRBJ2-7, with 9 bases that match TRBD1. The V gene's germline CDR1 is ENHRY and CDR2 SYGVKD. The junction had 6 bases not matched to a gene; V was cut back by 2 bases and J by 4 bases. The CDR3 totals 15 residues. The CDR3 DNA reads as TGTGCCATCAGTGAGGGGAGGGACAGGGCGTACGAGCAGTACTTC. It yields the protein CAISEGRDRAYEQYF.

The DNA of the CDR3 is TGTGCCAGCAGCTTAGGTGCGGGAGTGAATGAGCAGTTCTTC. Its protein product is CASSLGAGVNEQFF. V is TRBV7-9 and J is TRBJ2-1, with 7 bases that match TRBD2. Germline V gives CDR1 SEHNR, CDR2 FQNEAQ (reference sequence). J gave up 7 bases and V 1 base, and 4 bases lay outside the gene matches. The CDR3 runs to 14 residues.

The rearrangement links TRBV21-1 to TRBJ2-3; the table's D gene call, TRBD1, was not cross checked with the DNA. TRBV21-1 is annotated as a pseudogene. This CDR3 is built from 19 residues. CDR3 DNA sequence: TGTGCCAGCAGCGAAGACAGGGGCGGCGGTCTCTGGGCAGTGGATACGCAGTATTTT. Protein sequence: CASSEDRGGGLWAVDTQYF.

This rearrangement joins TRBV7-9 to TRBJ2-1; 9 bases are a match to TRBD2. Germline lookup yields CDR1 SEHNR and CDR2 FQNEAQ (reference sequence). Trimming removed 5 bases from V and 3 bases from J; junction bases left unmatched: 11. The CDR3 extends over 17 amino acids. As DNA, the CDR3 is TGTGCCAGCAGCCATGGCGGGAGGGGACCCTTCTACAATGAGCAGTTCTTC. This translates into CASSHGGRGPFYNEQFF.

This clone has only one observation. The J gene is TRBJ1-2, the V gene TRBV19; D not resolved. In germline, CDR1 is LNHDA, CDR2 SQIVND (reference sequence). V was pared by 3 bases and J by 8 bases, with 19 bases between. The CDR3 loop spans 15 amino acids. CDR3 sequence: CASSISRSRPSGYTF. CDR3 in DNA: TGTGCCAGTAGTATTTCGCGGTCTCGGCCGAGCGGCTACACCTTC.

This CDR3 is CASSVQRTTDTQYF. For the CDR3, the DNA is TGCGCCAGCAGCGTCCAGCGGACCACAGATACGCAGTATTTT. The J gene is TRBJ2-3, the V gene TRBV5-1, with a tentative D call TRBD2 (5 bases). Per the germline V gene, CDR1 is SGHRS and CDR2 is YFSETQ. V dropped 4 bases and J dropped 2 bases, with 11 bases sitting between them. This CDR3 contains 14 residues.

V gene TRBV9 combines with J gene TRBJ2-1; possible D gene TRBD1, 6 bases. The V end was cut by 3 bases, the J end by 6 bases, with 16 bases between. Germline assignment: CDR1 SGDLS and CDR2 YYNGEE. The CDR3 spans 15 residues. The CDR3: CASSAYGQRSNEQFF. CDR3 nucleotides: TGTGCCAGCAGCGCCTATGGACAGCGCAGCAATGAGCAGTTCTTC.

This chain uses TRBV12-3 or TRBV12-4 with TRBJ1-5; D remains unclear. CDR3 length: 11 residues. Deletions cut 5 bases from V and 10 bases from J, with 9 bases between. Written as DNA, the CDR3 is TGTGCCAGCAGTCTACCGGGACCCCAGCATTTT. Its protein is CASSLPGPQHF.